This entry concerns a single TCR beta chain. The protocol was immunoSEQ multiplex PCR, while the TCRdb copy is restricted to in-frame clones and leaves out a portion. The sample shows over 300,000 clones, 89% of them seen only once. The V gene's germline CDR1 is MNHEY and CDR2 SVGEGT. The CDR3 is 19 amino acids. V shed 2 bases, J shed 2 bases, and the junction held 16 bases outside the gene matches. This entry comes from a study of blood T cell repertoires in COVID-19. For the study at large: Some COVID-19 samples were acute and others convalescent; all came from the United States, Italy and Spain. Nucleic acid was either cDNA or gDNA, and it came from T cells, B-cell-depleted T cells, or PBMCs.

The TCR originated in a woman aged 40 to 55 who had recovered from COVID-19. This chain connects TRBV6-2 or TRBV6-3 to TRBJ2-7; 9 positions agree with TRBD2. The sequenced sample was PBMCs or T cells enriched from blood (not recorded which). CDR3 nucleotides: TGTGCCAGCAGTTACGCACAAGCGGGAGGCGCCCTACCGCCCTACGAGCAGTACTTC. It is translated as CASSYAQAGGALPPYEQYF.